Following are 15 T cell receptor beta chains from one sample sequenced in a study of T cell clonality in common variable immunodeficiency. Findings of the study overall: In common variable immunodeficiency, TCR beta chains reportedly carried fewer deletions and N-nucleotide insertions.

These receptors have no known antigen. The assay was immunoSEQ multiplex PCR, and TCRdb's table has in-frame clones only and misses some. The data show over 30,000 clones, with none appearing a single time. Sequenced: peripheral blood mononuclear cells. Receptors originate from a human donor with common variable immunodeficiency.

Partial CDR3 DNA: TGTGCCAGCTCACCACAAGGGACAGGGAAGTCACCC. Translation: CASSPQGTGKSP. The CDR3 in its entirety is CASSPQGTGKSPLHF. The chain couples TRBV18 to TRBJ1-6; 9 bases are shared with TRBD1. Read data end 3 residues before the CDR3 end; the end is taken from the germline J gene. V trimming: 1 base; J trimming: 10 bases; junction bases outside the gene matches: 5. This CDR3 spans 15 amino acids. Germline lookup yields CDR1 KGHSH and CDR2 LQKENI.

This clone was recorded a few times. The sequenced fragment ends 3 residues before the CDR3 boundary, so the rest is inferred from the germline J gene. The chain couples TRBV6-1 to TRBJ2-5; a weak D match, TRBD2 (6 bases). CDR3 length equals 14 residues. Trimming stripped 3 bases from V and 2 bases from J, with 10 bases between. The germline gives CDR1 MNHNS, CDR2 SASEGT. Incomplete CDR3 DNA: TGTGCCAGCAGTGACGGGGGAATACAAGAGACC. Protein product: CASSDGGIQET. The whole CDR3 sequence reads CASSDGGIQETQYF.

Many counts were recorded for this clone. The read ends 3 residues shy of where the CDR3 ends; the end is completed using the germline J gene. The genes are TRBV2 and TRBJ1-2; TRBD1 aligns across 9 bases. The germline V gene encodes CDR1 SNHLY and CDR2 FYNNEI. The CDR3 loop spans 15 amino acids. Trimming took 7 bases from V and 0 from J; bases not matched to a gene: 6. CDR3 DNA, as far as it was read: TGTGCCAGCATCCTACAGGGGGCTGCTAACTATGGC. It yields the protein CASILQGAANYG. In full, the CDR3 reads CASILQGAANYGYTF.

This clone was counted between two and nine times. The covered CDR3 bases are TGCGCCAGCAGCCCGGGGACGGGGGACGTAGAGACC. This encodes CASSPGTGDVET. The complete CDR3 protein is CASSPGTGDVETQYF. The chain combines TRBV5-1 with TRBJ2-5; a possible D gene is TRBD2 (6 bases). The sequenced fragment ends 3 residues before the CDR3 boundary, so the rest is inferred from the germline J gene. Trimming shortened V by 4 bases and J by 4 bases, and 17 bases separated the two germline ends. This CDR3 contains 15 residues. The germline V gene encodes CDR1 SGHRS and CDR2 YFSETQ.

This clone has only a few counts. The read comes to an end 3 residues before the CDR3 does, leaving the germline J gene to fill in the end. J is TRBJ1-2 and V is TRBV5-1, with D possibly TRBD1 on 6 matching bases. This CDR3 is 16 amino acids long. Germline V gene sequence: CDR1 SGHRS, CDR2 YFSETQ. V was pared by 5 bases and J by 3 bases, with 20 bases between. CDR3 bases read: TGCGCCAGCAGGTCGACAAACAGGGAGGGGGACTATGGC. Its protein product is CASRSTNREGDYG. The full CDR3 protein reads CASRSTNREGDYGYTF.

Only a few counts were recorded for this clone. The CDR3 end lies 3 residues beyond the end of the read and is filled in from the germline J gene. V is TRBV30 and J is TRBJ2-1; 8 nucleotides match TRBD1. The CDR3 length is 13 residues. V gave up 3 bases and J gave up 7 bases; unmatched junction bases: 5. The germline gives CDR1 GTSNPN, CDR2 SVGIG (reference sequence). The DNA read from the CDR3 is TGTGCCTGGAGGAGGGACAGGAAAAATGAG. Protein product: CAWRRDRKNE. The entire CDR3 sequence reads CAWRRDRKNEQFF. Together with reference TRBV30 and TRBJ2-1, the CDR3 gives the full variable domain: SQTIHQWPATLVQPVGSPLSLECTVEGTSNPNLYWYRQAAGRGLQLLFYSVGIGQISSEVPQNLSASRPQDRQFILSSKKLLLSDSGFYLCAWRRDRKNEQFFGPGTRLTVL.

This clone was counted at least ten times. The CDR3 protein is CAGSTGGDLEAFF. The part of the CDR3 DNA that was read is TGTGCCGGCTCCACAGGGGGAGATCTTGAA. The chain uses TRBV30 and TRBJ1-1; 8 nucleotides match TRBD1. The CDR3 end lies 3 residues beyond the end of the read and is filled in from the germline J gene. There are 13 residues in the CDR3. Germline V lookup: CDR1 GTSNPN, CDR2 SVGIG (reference sequence). V lost 8 bases, J lost 7 bases, and 12 bases stayed unmatched.

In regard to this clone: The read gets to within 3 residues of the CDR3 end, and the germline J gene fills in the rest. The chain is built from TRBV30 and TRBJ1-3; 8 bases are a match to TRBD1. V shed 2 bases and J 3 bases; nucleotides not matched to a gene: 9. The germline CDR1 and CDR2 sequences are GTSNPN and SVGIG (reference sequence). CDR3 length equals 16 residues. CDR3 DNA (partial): TGTGCCTGGAGTTTCGGACAGGGAGTGCTTGGAAACACC. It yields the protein CAWSFGQGVLGNT. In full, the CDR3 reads CAWSFGQGVLGNTIYF. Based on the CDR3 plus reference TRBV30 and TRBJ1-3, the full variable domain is SQTIHQWPATLVQPVGSPLSLECTVEGTSNPNLYWYRQAAGRGLQLLFYSVGIGQISSEVPQNLSASRPQDRQFILSSKKLLLSDSGFYLCAWSFGQGVLGNTIYFGEGSWLTVV.

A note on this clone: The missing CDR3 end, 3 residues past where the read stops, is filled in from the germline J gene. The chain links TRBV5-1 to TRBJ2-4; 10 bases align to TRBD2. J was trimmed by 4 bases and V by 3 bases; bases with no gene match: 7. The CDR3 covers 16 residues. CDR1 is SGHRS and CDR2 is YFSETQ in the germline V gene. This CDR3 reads CASSSLAGDFKNIQYF. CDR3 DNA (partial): TGCGCCAGCAGCTCTCTAGCGGGGGATTTTAAAAACATT.

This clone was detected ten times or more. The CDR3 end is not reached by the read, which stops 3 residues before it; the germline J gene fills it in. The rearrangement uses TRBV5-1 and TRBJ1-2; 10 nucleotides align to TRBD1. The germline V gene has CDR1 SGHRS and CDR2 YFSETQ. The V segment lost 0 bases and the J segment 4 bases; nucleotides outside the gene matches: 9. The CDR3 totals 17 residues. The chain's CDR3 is CASSLGTGGYSSYGYTF. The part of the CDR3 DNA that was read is TGCGCCAGCAGCTTGGGGACAGGGGGGTATAGTTCCTATGGC.

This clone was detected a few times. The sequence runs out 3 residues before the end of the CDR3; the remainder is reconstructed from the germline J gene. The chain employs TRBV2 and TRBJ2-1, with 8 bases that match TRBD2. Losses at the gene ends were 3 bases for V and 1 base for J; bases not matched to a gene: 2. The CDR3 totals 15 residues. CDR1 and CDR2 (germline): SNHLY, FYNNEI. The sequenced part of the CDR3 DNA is TGTGCCAGCAGTGAGCGGGGGGCGTCCTACAATGAG. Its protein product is CASSERGASYNE. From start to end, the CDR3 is CASSERGASYNEQFF.

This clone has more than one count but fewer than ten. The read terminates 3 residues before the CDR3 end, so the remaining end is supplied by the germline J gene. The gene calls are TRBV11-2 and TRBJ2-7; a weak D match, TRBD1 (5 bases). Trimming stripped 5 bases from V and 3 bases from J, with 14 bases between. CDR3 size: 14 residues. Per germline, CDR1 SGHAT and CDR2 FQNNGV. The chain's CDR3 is CASSPDRTNYEQYF. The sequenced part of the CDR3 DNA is TGTGCCAGCAGCCCTGACAGAACTAACTACGAG.

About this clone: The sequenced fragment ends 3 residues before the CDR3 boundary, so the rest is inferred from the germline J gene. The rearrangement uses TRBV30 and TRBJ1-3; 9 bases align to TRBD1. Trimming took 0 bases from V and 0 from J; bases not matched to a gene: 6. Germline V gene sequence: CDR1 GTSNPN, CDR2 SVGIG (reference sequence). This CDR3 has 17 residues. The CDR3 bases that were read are TGTGCCTGGAGTGTACAGGGGACAGGGCTCTCTGGAAACACC. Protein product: CAWSVQGTGLSGNT. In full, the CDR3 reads CAWSVQGTGLSGNTIYF.

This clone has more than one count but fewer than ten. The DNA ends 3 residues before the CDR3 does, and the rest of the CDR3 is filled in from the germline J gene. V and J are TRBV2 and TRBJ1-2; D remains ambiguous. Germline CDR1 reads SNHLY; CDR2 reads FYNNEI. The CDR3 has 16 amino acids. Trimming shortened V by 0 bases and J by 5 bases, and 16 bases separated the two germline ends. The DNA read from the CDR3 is TGTGCCAGCAGTGAAGCTCAGGCAGCAGCATTGTATGGC. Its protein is CASSEAQAAALYG. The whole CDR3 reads CASSEAQAAALYGYTF.

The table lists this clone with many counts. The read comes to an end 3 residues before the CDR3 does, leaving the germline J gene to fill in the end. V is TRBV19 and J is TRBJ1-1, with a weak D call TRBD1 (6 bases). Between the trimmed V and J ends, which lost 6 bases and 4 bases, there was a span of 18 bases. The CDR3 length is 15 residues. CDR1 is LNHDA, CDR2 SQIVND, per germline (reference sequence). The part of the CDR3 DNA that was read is TGTGCCAGTAGACACCAAACAGGGTTGGGCACTGAA. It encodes CASRHQTGLGTE. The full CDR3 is CASRHQTGLGTEAFF.